The 28 T cell receptor beta chains below were found in one sample sequenced in a study of shared clonotypes between healthy human individuals. The repertoire was sequenced with immunoSEQ multiplex PCR; TCRdb's copy has only in-frame clones and lacks some. The sample yields about 120,000 clones, 65% to 75% seen once. Sequenced: memory CD8+ T cells sorted from blood. Subset defined: CD45RO+ cells pooled with CCR7-negative TemRA cells. These receptors were taken from a woman aged 25 to 39 in good health.

The gene calls are TRBV13 and TRBJ2-4; D uncertain. The germline V gene encodes CDR1 PRHDT and CDR2 FYEKMQ (reference sequence). The germline V and J ends were trimmed by 2 bases and 0 bases, with 8 bases remaining between them. The CDR3 spans 15 residues. CDR3 nucleotides: TGTGCCAGCAGCTTAAAAGTACTAGCCAAAAACATTCAGTACTTC. It encodes CASSLKVLAKNIQYF.

This chain uses TRBV9 with TRBJ2-7; TRBD1 might be the D (5 bases). V was clipped by 5 bases and J by 3 bases, with 15 bases between them. This CDR3 contains 14 residues. Germline V gene sequence: CDR1 SGDLS, CDR2 YYNGEE. The CDR3, as DNA: TGTGCCAGCAGGGCCGGAAGGGGTGGCTACGAGCAGTACTTC. The encoded protein is CASRAGRGGYEQYF.

The chain uses TRBV4-2 and TRBJ2-7; TRBD1 matches at 7 bases. The trim removed 2 bases at V and 2 bases at J, leaving 9 bases unmatched. The CDR3 is 16 residues long. Germline-derived CDR1 and CDR2 are LGHNA and YNFKEQ. The CDR3 sequence: CASSQKDRDGAYEQYF. CDR3 in DNA: TGTGCCAGCAGCCAAAAAGACAGGGATGGAGCCTACGAGCAGTACTTC.

This rearrangement joins TRBV4-1 to TRBJ2-5; 13 positions match TRBD2. The assigned J gene may be wrong: the sequence end matches TRBJ2-7 better. Germline V gene sequence: CDR1 MGHRA, CDR2 YSYEKL. The CDR3 runs to 16 residues. The CDR3, as DNA: TGCGCCAGCAGCCAAGGAGGACTAGCGGGAGTCTACGAGCAGTACTTC. Its protein product is CASSQGGLAGVYEQYF.

The chain has TRBV19 and TRBJ2-7; TRBD2 is a possible D gene (5 bases). Trimming took 3 bases from V and 2 from J, leaving 14 bases between them. This CDR3 spans 15 amino acids. Germline V CDR1 and CDR2: LNHDA, SQIVND (reference sequence). Here the CDR3 DNA reads TGTGCCAGTAGTATTTCTCCTGCGGGTCCCTACGAGCAGTACTTC. It translates to CASSISPAGPYEQYF.

This chain uses TRBV7-8 with TRBJ1-5, with D possibly matching TRBD1 (5 bases). Trimming stripped 5 bases from V and 0 bases from J, with 17 bases between. The germline CDR1 and CDR2 sequences are SGHVS and FQNEAQ. The CDR3 totals 17 residues. The CDR3 spells CASSLSGGIFSNQPQHF. The CDR3 DNA reads as TGTGCCAGCAGCCTCTCCGGGGGGATTTTTAGCAATCAGCCCCAGCATTTT.

The V call is TRBV18, the J call TRBJ1-1, with 9 positions matching TRBD1. Per the germline V gene, CDR1 is KGHSH and CDR2 is LQKENI. The CDR3 extends over 19 amino acids. Germline trimming cut 0 bases from V and 1 base from J; bases unmatched to any gene: 12. CDR3 sequence (DNA): TGTGCCAGCTCACCACCGGAGGACAGGGGCTATGTTGGGAACACTGAAGCTTTCTTT. Residues: CASSPPEDRGYVGNTEAFF.

This clone appeared a few times. The chain is built from TRBV25-1 and TRBJ1-4; 7 bases fit TRBD1. The CDR3 consists of 16 residues. V shed 3 bases and J 4 bases; nucleotides not matched to a gene: 8. Germline V gene sequence: CDR1 MGHDK, CDR2 SYGVNS. In DNA, the CDR3 is TGTGCCAGCAGTGATCCGCGGAGGGACAGTAATGAAAAACTGTTTTTT. The encoded protein is CASSDPRRDSNEKLFF.

This chain's CDR3 is CASSQVAGGYEQYF. Here the CDR3 DNA reads TGTGCCAGCAGCCAAGTGGCGGGAGGCTACGAGCAGTACTTC. The V gene is TRBV7-9, the J gene TRBJ2-7; 8 bases line up with TRBD2. Trimming at V came to 5 bases and at J to 3 bases, leaving 6 bases not matched to a gene. The CDR3 is 14 amino acids. Germline CDR1 is SEHNR and CDR2 is FQNEAQ (reference sequence).

This clone showed up many times. The chain employs TRBV9 and TRBJ2-7; D perhaps matches TRBD2 (5 bases). Deletions cut 3 bases from V and 4 bases from J, with 23 bases between. Germline values: CDR1 SGDLS, CDR2 YYNGEE. The CDR3 is 17 residues long. This chain's CDR3 is CASSAPIRISVPYEQYF. The DNA of the CDR3 is TGTGCCAGCAGCGCGCCCATACGAATTAGCGTTCCGTACGAGCAGTACTTC.

The chain joins TRBV2 to TRBJ1-1; TRBD1 might be the D (6 bases). CDR1 and CDR2 from the germline V gene are SNHLY and FYNNEI. The CDR3 is 17 residues long. V was cut by 6 bases and J by 1 base, with 21 bases left in between. The chain's CDR3 is CASRGGIREGENTEAFF. In DNA, the CDR3 is TGTGCCAGCAGAGGGGGAATAAGGGAAGGAGAGAACACTGAAGCTTTCTTT.

The V gene is TRBV5-6, the J gene TRBJ1-4; no firm D call. The CDR3 extends over 15 amino acids. V lost 1 base and J 8 bases, leaving 15 bases between the germline ends. Germline-derived CDR1 and CDR2 are SGHDT and YYEEEE. The CDR3 DNA sequence: TGTGCCAGCAGCTTGAGCCGGGATTGGGGAGAAAAACTGTTTTTT. This gives the protein CASSLSRDWGEKLFF.

The rearrangement joins TRBV7-9 to TRBJ2-7; 11 bases map to TRBD2. The CDR3 length is 17 residues. Germline assignment: CDR1 SEHNR and CDR2 FQNEAQ (reference sequence). J lost 2 bases, V lost 4 bases, and 10 bases had no gene match. CDR3 loop: CASSSTSGSVSAYEQYF. In nucleotides, the CDR3 is TGTGCCAGCAGCTCTACTAGCGGGAGTGTCTCTGCCTACGAGCAGTACTTC.

The rearrangement uses TRBV9 and TRBJ1-3, with D possibly matching TRBD1 (6 bases). Trimming left V 0 bases short and J 0 bases short, with 10 bases between. CDR3 length equals 16 residues. Germline-derived CDR1 and CDR2 are SGDLS and YYNGEE. CDR3 amino acids: CASSVEDRYSGNTIYF. CDR3 in DNA: TGTGCCAGCAGCGTAGAGGACAGATACTCTGGAAACACCATATATTTT.

This clone was picked up a small number of times. The rearrangement joins TRBV7-2 to TRBJ2-1, with 10 bases aligning to TRBD2. Per germline, CDR1 SGHTA and CDR2 FQGNSA. Germline trimming cut 2 bases from V and 9 bases from J; bases unmatched to any gene: 10. This CDR3 contains 16 residues. The CDR3 sequence: CASSLRSGRARGEQFF. The CDR3 DNA is TGTGCCAGCAGCTTACGAAGCGGGAGGGCCCGAGGTGAGCAGTTCTTC.

The chain carries TRBV2 and TRBJ1-1, with D possibly being TRBD1 (5 bases). The V end lost 6 bases, the J end lost 0 bases, and 11 bases lay between the germline ends. Germline V gene lookup returns CDR1 SNHLY and CDR2 FYNNEI. CDR3 size: 14 residues. The CDR3 DNA follows: TGTGCCAGCAGGCGGGGGGGGATGAACACTGAAGCTTTCTTT. It encodes CASRRGGMNTEAFF. The variable domain in full, completed from reference TRBV2 and TRBJ1-1, reads EPEVTQTPSHQVTQMGQEVILRCVPISNHLYFYWYRQILGQKVEFLVSFYNNEISEKSEIFDDQFSVERPDGSNFTLKIRSTKLEDSAMYFCASRRGGMNTEAFFGQGTRLTVV.

About this clone: A far larger clone is off by one base, so a read error is likely. The chain is built from TRBV15 and TRBJ2-3; 7 bases match TRBD1. The CDR3 extends over 15 amino acids. Germline V lookup: CDR1 LNHNV, CDR2 YYDKDF (reference sequence). The DNA of the CDR3 is TGTACCACCAGCAGAGCGCGGCAGGGGGTAGATACGCAGTATTTT. This sequence encodes CTTSRARQGVDTQYF.

The J gene is TRBJ2-1, the V gene TRBV4-1, with D perhaps assigned TRBD1 or TRBD2 (5 bases each). The ends were cut back, 1 base at V and 7 bases at J, with 14 bases in the middle. The length of the CDR3 is 15 residues. CDR1 is MGHRA, CDR2 YSYEKL, per germline. The CDR3 DNA sequence: TGCGCCAGCAGCCAAGTACCGGGAAGGGGTAATGAGCAGTTCTTC. It translates to CASSQVPGRGNEQFF.

The chain employs TRBV6-7 and TRBJ1-5; D unresolved. TRBV6-7 is identified as an open reading frame with a role that is uncertain. The CDR3 loop spans 14 amino acids. V was trimmed by 2 bases and J by 0 bases, leaving 5 bases between them. The CDR3 nucleotides are TGTGCCAGCAGTTACGGTCTTAGCAATCAGCCCCAGCATTTT. This translates into CASSYGLSNQPQHF.

The chain employs TRBV7-9 and TRBJ1-2, with D perhaps matching TRBD1 (6 bases). This CDR3 is built from 13 residues. Germline V gene data show CDR1 as SEHNR and CDR2 as FQNEAQ (reference sequence). The ends were cut back, 1 base at V and 7 bases at J, with 10 bases in the middle. For the CDR3, the DNA is TGTGCCAGCAGCTTAGGGGGGGCTCGTGGCTACACCTTC. Translated, it gives CASSLGGARGYTF.

The chain carries TRBV28 and TRBJ2-3; 14 bases map to TRBD2. J lost 2 bases, V lost 6 bases, and 7 bases had no gene match. The CDR3 has 17 amino acids. Germline CDR1 and CDR2: MDHEN and SYDVKM. As DNA, the CDR3 is TGTGCCAGCAGCACCCCGGGACTAGCGGGAGTCACAGATACGCAGTATTTT. This translates into CASSTPGLAGVTDTQYF.

The genes are TRBV18 and TRBJ2-7; possibly TRBD1 or TRBD2 for D (6 bases each). Per the germline V gene, CDR1 is KGHSH and CDR2 is LQKENI. Trimming took 4 bases from V and 2 from J, leaving 18 bases between them. The CDR3 is 16 residues long. The CDR3 DNA sequence: TGTGCCAGCTCACTCAAGGCGGGACATGGAACCTACGAGCAGTACTTC. This gives the protein CASSLKAGHGTYEQYF. The full variable domain, completed using reference TRBV18 and TRBJ2-7, is NAGVMQNPRHLVRRRGQEARLRCSPMKGHSHVYWYRQLPEEGLKFMVYLQKENIIDESGMPKERFSAEFPKEGPSILRIQQVVRGDSAAYFCASSLKAGHGTYEQYFGPGTRLTVT.

This clone has just a few counts. The chain recombines TRBV30 with TRBJ1-5; D perhaps matches TRBD1 (6 bases). Trimming removed 5 bases at V and 6 bases at J, with 14 bases between. The germline CDR1 and CDR2 sequences are GTSNPN and SVGIG (reference sequence). The CDR3 totals 13 residues. CDR3 sequence: CAWDPGDGQPQHF. As DNA, the CDR3 is TGTGCCTGGGACCCAGGGGACGGTCAGCCCCAGCATTTT.

Many counts were recorded for this clone. The chain carries TRBV5-1 and TRBJ2-7; D not resolved. V lost 6 bases to trimming and J lost 0 bases, with 10 bases between them. The CDR3 totals 13 residues. Germline-derived CDR1 and CDR2 are SGHRS and YFSETQ. The chain's CDR3 is CASTDENSYEQYF. As DNA, the CDR3 is TGCGCCAGCACTGATGAAAACTCCTACGAGCAGTACTTC.

The gene calls are TRBV7-6 and TRBJ2-7; 10 nucleotides line up with TRBD2. Trimming took 3 bases from V and 3 from J; bases not matched to a gene: 2. Germline CDR1 SGHVS, CDR2 FNYEAQ. CDR3 length: 14 amino acids. CDR3: CASSFIAGGYEQYF. CDR3 nucleotides: TGTGCCAGCAGCTTTATAGCGGGAGGCTACGAGCAGTACTTC.

This clone was counted ten times or more. The CDR3 region is CASSQDSGGGEQFF. The CDR3 coding sequence is TGCGCCAGCAGCCAAGATAGCGGGGGTGGAGAGCAGTTCTTC. The chain links TRBV4-1 to TRBJ2-1, with 9 bases lining up with TRBD2. The CDR3 runs to 14 residues. V lost 0 bases and J lost 10; bases outside the gene matches: 4. Germline V gene sequence: CDR1 MGHRA, CDR2 YSYEKL.

The genes are TRBV6-5 and TRBJ2-2; tentative D call: TRBD2 (6 bases). The CDR3 loop spans 15 amino acids. In germline, CDR1 is MNHEY, CDR2 SVGAGI. V gave up 7 bases and J gave up 6 bases, with 18 bases separating them. This CDR3 reads CASNPRQGGAGELFF. CDR3 nucleotides: TGTGCCAGCAACCCCCGGCAGGGAGGTGCCGGGGAGCTGTTTTTT.

By frequency in the sample, this clone is medium-sized. This rearrangement joins TRBV29-1 to TRBJ2-6, with D hard to call. Germline CDR1 SQVTM, CDR2 ANQGSEA. Deletions cut 4 bases from V and 0 bases from J, with 7 bases between. This CDR3 is built from 14 residues. CDR3 bases: TGCAGCGTTGGGGAACCCTCTGGGGCCAACGTCCTGACTTTC. Protein product: CSVGEPSGANVLTF.